This TCR beta chain is from a study of blood T cell repertoires in COVID-19. At the level of the study: The origin of the acute and convalescent COVID-19 samples was the United States, Italy and Spain. PBMCs, B-cell-depleted T cells, or T cells provided the cDNA or gDNA that made up the material.

In the original processing: Estimation of nucleated cell counts was performed using reference gene primer amplification. Data came from immunoSEQ multiplex PCR; TCRdb stores just in-frame clones and leaves some out. D and trimming come from the DNA, and the V and J calls and clone size come from that table. This sample has about 280,000 clones, with around 85% found just once. Germline assignment: CDR1 SGHNT and CDR2 YYREEE (reference sequence). CDR3 size: 14 residues. V gave up 6 bases and J gave up 6 bases; unmatched junction bases: 8. This chain connects TRBV5-4 to TRBJ1-2; 10 positions agree with TRBD1. This clonotype was sampled from an older woman with acute or convalescent COVID-19. Sequenced material: peripheral blood. The CDR3 spells CASTQTGTGDGYTF. CDR3 in DNA: TGTGCCAGCACTCAAACCGGGACAGGGGATGGCTACACCTTC.